This TCR beta chain was identified during a study of blood T cell repertoires in COVID-19. Study in general: Spain, Italy and the United States supplied samples that represented acute and convalescent COVID-19.

With regard to this clone: This CDR3 is also generated by other DNA sequences in the sample.

Study processing details: The authors estimated nucleated cell counts from reference gene primer amplification. Method: immunoSEQ multiplex PCR; TCRdb's copy keeps in-frame clones and lacks some. That table supplies the V and J calls and clone size; D and trimming were determined from the DNA. The profile shows hundreds of thousands of clones, about four fifths of them singletons. The V end lost 1 base, the J end lost 5 bases, and 8 bases lay between the germline ends. Germline V gene sequence: CDR1 SGHVS, CDR2 FNYEAQ. There are 14 residues in the CDR3. The source of this sequence is a woman aged 45-60 years with acute or convalescent COVID-19. Sequencing was carried out using peripheral blood. The rearrangement uses TRBV7-6 and TRBJ2-2, with D possibly matching TRBD2 (5 bases). The CDR3 loop reads CASSLGGRTGELFF. As DNA, the CDR3 is TGTGCCAGCAGCTTAGGCGGGCGGACCGGGGAGCTGTTTTTT.